The clone carrying this T cell receptor (beta chain) was found many times. Its antigen is currently unknown. The data were taken from a study of T cell repertoires in cytomegalovirus infection. The wider study: Used in the study were CMV epitopes, some recently identified and HLA-C-restricted, others well-studied and HLA-B-restricted. Both a matching HLA type and CMV infection were indicated by public TCR beta signatures. General study results and limits: Across the ex vivo response, the dominant clonotypes were HLA-C-restricted CMV-specific TCR beta clonotypes.

TCRdb passed the reads through MiXCR, listing each CDR3 protein once. The sample contains roughly 990,000 distinct CDR3 sequences, more than 25% of which appear only once. V was trimmed by 7 bases and J by 3 bases, leaving 6 bases between them. The CDR3 sequence is 12 residues long. Germline loops: CDR1 SGHVS, CDR2 FNYEAQ. The chain combines TRBV7-6 with TRBJ2-2; D is ambiguous. This receptor was obtained from a human donor in good health (CMV status not recorded). Some clones in this sample may be carry-over from other donors' samples. Specimen: cultured CD8+ T cells from PBMCs, collected from culture after CMV antigen stimulation. CDR3 amino acids: CASIKDTGELFF. The CDR3 nucleotides read TGTGCCAGCATAAAAGACACCGGGGAGCTGTTTTTT. Drawing the rest from reference TRBV7-6 and TRBJ2-2, the complete variable domain is GAGVSQSPRYKVTKRGQDVALRCDPISGHVSLYWYRQALGQGPEFLTYFNYEAQQDKSGLPNDRFSAERPEGSISTLTIQRTEQRDSAMYRCASIKDTGELFFGEGSRLTVL.